The rows below give T cell receptor beta chains drawn from one sample of a study of CD8+ T cells in alopecia areata. Assay used: immunoSEQ multiplex PCR; TCRdb lists only in-frame clones, some missing. The sample has approximately 210,000 clones, 66% seen once. The sequenced sample was CD4+ T cells sorted from blood, obtained at week 44, from a patient treated with tofacitinib. These receptor sequences come from a human donor with alopecia areata. Both conserved end residues are part of each CDR3. The D gene is left open where the match is weak. Clone sizes are given selectively: once, few, many, or a class where the clone is expanded.

D gene	J gene	clone size	V gene	CDR3 protein	CDR3 DNA
TRBD1	TRBJ1-5	few	TRBV6-1	CASSHRDRDNQPQHF	TGTGCCAGCAGTCACCGGGACAGGGACAATCAGCCCCAGCATTTT
-	TRBJ1-1	-	TRBV9	CASSLRQLAFF	TGTGCCAGCAGCCTTCGACAGTTGGCTTTCTTT
-	TRBJ2-7	-	TRBV6-1	CASSLAGTGDYEQYF	TGTGCCAGCAGCCTAGCCGGGACGGGCGACTACGAGCAGTACTTC
TRBD2	TRBJ2-2	few	TRBV2	CASLLTSGGAGELFF	TGTGCCAGCCTACTAACTAGCGGGGGAGCCGGGGAGCTGTTTTTT
TRBD2	TRBJ2-4	-	TRBV5-6	CASSLSGTNIQYF	TGTGCCAGCAGCTTGAGCGGGACGAACATTCAGTACTTC
-	TRBJ2-5	-	TRBV4-3	CASSQDLTEKTQYF	TGCGCCAGCAGCCAAGATCTCACTGAGAAGACCCAGTACTTC
-	TRBJ2-2	few	TRBV29-1	CSERDFHTGELFF	TGCAGCGAAAGAGACTTCCACACCGGGGAGCTGTTTTTT
TRBD2	TRBJ2-7	-	TRBV4-1	CASSLSFERGVKQYF	TGCGCCAGCAGCCTGTCGTTTGAGCGGGGGGTGAAGCAGTACTTC
-	TRBJ1-5	-	TRBV4-3	CASSPDVGFSNQPQHF	TGCGCCAGCAGCCCCGACGTGGGTTTTAGCAATCAGCCCCAGCATTTT
-	TRBJ2-5	-	TRBV25-1	CASSRLETQYF	TGTGCCAGCAGTCGTCTAGAGACCCAGTACTTC
-	TRBJ2-5	once	TRBV6-5	CASTTGFGETQYF	TGTGCCAGCACAACGGGGTTCGGGGAGACCCAGTACTTC
TRBD2	TRBJ2-5	-	TRBV27	CASSRAGGPRETQYF	TGTGCCAGCAGCCGCGCGGGGGGCCCGAGGGAGACCCAGTACTTC
TRBD1	TRBJ2-7	-	TRBV6-5	CASSYGTGTSYEQYF	TGTGCCAGCAGTTACGGGACAGGGACGTCCTACGAGCAGTACTTC
TRBD2	TRBJ2-7	-	TRBV9	CASSVATSGSYEQYF	TGTGCCAGCAGCGTAGCCACTAGCGGCTCCTACGAGCAGTACTTC
-	TRBJ1-6	once	TRBV27	CASSRPGGVYNSPLHF	TGTGCCAGCAGTCGCCCTGGGGGGGTTTATAATTCACCCCTCCACTTT
-	TRBJ2-7	few	TRBV9	CASSPSRGRGGEQYF	TGTGCCAGCAGCCCCTCACGGGGCCGGGGAGGAGAGCAGTACTTC
TRBD1	TRBJ1-1	-	TRBV27	CASSTSDRADTEAFF	TGTGCCAGCAGCACCTCCGACAGGGCGGACACTGAAGCTTTCTTT
-	TRBJ2-3	-	TRBV27	CASGGRGQHTDTQYF	TGTGCCAGCGGGGGGCGAGGGCAGCACACAGATACGCAGTATTTT
-	TRBJ1-1	-	TRBV5-1	CASSLALYDTEAFF	TGCGCCAGCAGCTTGGCCCTATACGACACTGAAGCTTTCTTT
-	TRBJ2-5	-	TRBV29-1	CSVGDETQYF	TGCAGCGTTGGGGATGAGACCCAGTACTTC
-	TRBJ2-7	once	TRBV30	CAWSVRDEQYF	TGTGCCTGGAGTGTACGGGACGAGCAGTACTTC
TRBD1	TRBJ1-6	-	TRBV27	CASRGQDHNSPLHF	TGTGCCAGCAGGGGACAGGACCATAATTCACCCCTCCACTTT
-	TRBJ1-2	-	TRBV27	CASSFSHIYGYTF	TGTGCCAGCAGTTTTTCACACATATATGGCTACACCTTC
-	TRBJ2-2	few	TRBV7-2	CAQGGRGENTGELFF	TGTGCCCAAGGTGGACGAGGGGAGAACACCGGGGAGCTGTTTTTT
-	TRBJ1-1	-	TRBV30	CAYRTDVNTEAFF	TGTGCCTACAGGACAGACGTGAACACTGAAGCTTTCTTT
-	TRBJ1-3	-	TRBV4-3	CASSPDFASGNTIYF	TGCGCCAGCAGCCCCGACTTTGCCTCTGGAAACACCATATATTTT
TRBD1	TRBJ1-1	-	TRBV29-1	CSVRGRMNTEAFF	TGCAGCGTAAGGGGGCGGATGAACACTGAAGCTTTCTTT
TRBD1	TRBJ1-1	few	TRBV29-1	CSVVTPSSGTGIAEAFF	TGCAGCGTTGTGACTCCTTCATCCGGGACAGGGATCGCTGAAGCTTTCTTT
-	TRBJ1-1	few	TRBV5-1	CASSSSQGNTEAFF	TGCGCCAGCAGCTCGTCACAGGGGAACACTGAAGCTTTCTTT
-	TRBJ1-1	-	TRBV29-1	CSVEWDRYTEAFF	TGCAGCGTTGAATGGGACCGTTACACTGAAGCTTTCTTT
-	TRBJ2-3	-	TRBV6-5	CASSGTGSATQYF	TGTGCCAGCAGTGGTACAGGGAGTGCTACGCAGTATTTT
-	TRBJ1-1	-	TRBV29-1	CSVLTLTYENTEAFF	TGCAGCGTCCTTACCCTGACGTACGAGAACACTGAAGCTTTCTTT
TRBD1	TRBJ2-2	once	TRBV2	CASRPRTGGTGELFF	TGTGCCAGCAGGCCTAGGACAGGGGGCACCGGGGAGCTGTTTTTT
-	TRBJ2-3	-	TRBV5-1	CASSLEIFGSGTDTQYF	TGCGCCAGCAGCTTGGAGATTTTTGGGAGTGGCACAGATACGCAGTATTTT
-	TRBJ1-6	-	TRBV27	CASSLDSYNSPLHF	TGTGCCAGCAGTTTAGATTCCTATAATTCACCCCTCCACTTT
-	TRBJ1-5	-	TRBV4-3	CASSQERDQPQHF	TGCGCCAGCAGCCAAGAGAGAGATCAGCCCCAGCATTTT
TRBD1	TRBJ2-1	-	TRBV5-1	CASIRTGTGFTEQFF	TGCGCCAGCATCCGAACCGGGACAGGGTTTACTGAGCAGTTCTTC
TRBD1	TRBJ1-2	-	TRBV5-1	CASSLEPGGNYGYTF	TGCGCCAGCAGCTTGGAGCCAGGGGGCAACTATGGCTACACCTTC
TRBD1	TRBJ1-2	-	TRBV14	CASSQRPTGNYGYTF	TGTGCCAGCAGCCAACGACCGACAGGGAACTATGGCTACACCTTC
TRBD1	TRBJ2-1	-	TRBV4-3	CASRRGTGDYNEQFF	TGCGCCAGCAGGAGGGGAACAGGGGACTACAATGAGCAGTTCTTC
-	TRBJ1-1	few	TRBV29-1	CSVVLYRTTEAFF	TGCAGCGTTGTATTATACAGGACGACTGAAGCTTTCTTT
TRBD2	TRBJ2-3	-	TRBV9	CASRAGFGTDTQYF	TGTGCCAGCAGAGCGGGGTTTGGGACAGATACGCAGTATTTT
-	TRBJ1-1	few	TRBV5-1	CASSLLGTALNTEAFF	TGCGCCAGCAGCTTGTTGGGGACGGCATTGAACACTGAAGCTTTCTTT
-	TRBJ1-1	few	TRBV7-3	CASSSDSLVGNTEAFF	TGTGCCAGCAGCTCCGATTCATTGGTGGGGAACACTGAAGCTTTCTTT
-	TRBJ2-3	-	TRBV29-1	CSVEDVIRFTDTQYF	TGCAGCGTTGAAGATGTTATCAGATTCACAGATACGCAGTATTTT
-	TRBJ1-1	-	TRBV29-1	CSVAENTEAFF	TGCAGCGTTGCGGAGAACACTGAAGCTTTCTTT
TRBD2	TRBJ2-4	-	TRBV15	CATSRDPVAGGNIQYF	TGTGCCACCAGCAGAGATCCGGTAGCGGGGGGGAACATTCAGTACTTC
-	TRBJ1-1	-	TRBV27	CASSLSLRGTEAFF	TGTGCCAGCAGTTTATCCCTCCGGGGGACTGAAGCTTTCTTT
-	TRBJ2-3	-	TRBV7-9	CASSLDTGGPDTQYF	TGTGCCAGCAGCTTAGATACCGGGGGGCCAGATACGCAGTATTTT
TRBD1	TRBJ1-4	-	TRBV13	CASSSRQGDGVEKLFF	TGTGCCAGCAGCTCGCGCCAGGGGGATGGGGTCGAAAAACTGTTTTTT
TRBD1	TRBJ2-2	-	TRBV7-2	CASSLRDRSYTGELFF	TGTGCCAGCAGCTTAAGGGACAGGTCCTACACCGGGGAGCTGTTTTTT
-	TRBJ2-1	-	TRBV2	CASSDGTLIEQFF	TGTGCCAGCAGTGATGGGACCCTAATAGAGCAGTTCTTC
-	TRBJ1-2	-	TRBV2	CASTPGRSLGGYTF	TGTGCCAGCACCCCGGGACGCTCTTTGGGTGGCTACACCTTC
-	TRBJ1-1	once	TRBV4-1	CASSQDLRTEAFF	TGCGCCAGCAGCCAAGATTTGAGGACTGAAGCTTTCTTT